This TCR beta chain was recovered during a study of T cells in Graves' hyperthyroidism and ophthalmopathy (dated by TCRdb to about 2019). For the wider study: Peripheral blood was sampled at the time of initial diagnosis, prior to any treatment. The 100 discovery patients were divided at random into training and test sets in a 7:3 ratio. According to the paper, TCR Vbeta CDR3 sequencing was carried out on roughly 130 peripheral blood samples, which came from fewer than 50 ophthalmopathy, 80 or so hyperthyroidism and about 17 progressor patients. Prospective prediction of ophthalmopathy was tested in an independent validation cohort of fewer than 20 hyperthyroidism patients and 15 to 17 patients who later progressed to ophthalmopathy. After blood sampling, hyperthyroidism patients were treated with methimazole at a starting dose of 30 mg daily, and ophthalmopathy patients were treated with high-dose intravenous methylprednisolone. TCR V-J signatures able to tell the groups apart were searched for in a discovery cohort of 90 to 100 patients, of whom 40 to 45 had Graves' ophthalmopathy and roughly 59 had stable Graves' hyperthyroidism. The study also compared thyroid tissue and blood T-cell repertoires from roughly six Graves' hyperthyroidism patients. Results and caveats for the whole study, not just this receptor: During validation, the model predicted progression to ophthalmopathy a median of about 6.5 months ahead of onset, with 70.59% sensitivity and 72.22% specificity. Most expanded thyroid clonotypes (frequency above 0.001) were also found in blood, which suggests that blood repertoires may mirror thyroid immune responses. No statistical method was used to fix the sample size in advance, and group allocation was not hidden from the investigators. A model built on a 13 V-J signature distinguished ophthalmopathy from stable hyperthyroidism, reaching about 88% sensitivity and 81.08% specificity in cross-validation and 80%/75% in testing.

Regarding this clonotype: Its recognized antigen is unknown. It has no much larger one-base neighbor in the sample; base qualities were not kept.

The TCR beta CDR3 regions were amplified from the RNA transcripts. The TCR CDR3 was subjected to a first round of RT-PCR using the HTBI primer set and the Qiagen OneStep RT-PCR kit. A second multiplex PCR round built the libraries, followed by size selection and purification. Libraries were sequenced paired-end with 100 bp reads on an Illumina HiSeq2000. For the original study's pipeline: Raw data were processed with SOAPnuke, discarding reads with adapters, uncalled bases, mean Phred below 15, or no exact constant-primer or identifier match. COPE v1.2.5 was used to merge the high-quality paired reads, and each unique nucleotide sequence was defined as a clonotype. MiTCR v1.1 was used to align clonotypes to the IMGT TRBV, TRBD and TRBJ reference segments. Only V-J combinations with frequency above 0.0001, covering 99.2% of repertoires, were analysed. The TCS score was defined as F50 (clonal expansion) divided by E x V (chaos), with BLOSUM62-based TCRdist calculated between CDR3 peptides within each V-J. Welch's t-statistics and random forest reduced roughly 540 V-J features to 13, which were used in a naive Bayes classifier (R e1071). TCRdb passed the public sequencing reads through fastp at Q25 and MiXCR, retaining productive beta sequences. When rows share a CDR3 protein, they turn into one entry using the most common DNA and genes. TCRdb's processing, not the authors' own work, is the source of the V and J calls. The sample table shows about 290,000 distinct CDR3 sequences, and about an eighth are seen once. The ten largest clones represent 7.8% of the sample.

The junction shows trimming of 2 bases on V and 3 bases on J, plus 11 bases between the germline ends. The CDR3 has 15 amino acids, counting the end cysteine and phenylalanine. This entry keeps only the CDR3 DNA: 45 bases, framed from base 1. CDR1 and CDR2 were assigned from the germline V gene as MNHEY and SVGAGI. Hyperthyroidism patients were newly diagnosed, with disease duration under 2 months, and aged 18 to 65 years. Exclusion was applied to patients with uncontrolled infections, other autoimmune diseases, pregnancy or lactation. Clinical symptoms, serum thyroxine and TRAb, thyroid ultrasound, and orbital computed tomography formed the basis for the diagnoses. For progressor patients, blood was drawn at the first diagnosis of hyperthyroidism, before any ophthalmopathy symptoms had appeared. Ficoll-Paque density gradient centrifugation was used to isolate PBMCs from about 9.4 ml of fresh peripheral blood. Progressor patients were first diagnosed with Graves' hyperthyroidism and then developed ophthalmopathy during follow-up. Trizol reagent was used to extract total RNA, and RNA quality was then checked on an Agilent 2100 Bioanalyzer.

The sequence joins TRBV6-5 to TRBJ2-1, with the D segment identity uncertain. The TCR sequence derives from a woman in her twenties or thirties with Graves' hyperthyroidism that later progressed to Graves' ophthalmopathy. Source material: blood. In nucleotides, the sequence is TGTGCCAGCAGTTACGTTACAACCCGCTACAATGAGCAGTTCTTC. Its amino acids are CASSYVTTRYNEQFF.